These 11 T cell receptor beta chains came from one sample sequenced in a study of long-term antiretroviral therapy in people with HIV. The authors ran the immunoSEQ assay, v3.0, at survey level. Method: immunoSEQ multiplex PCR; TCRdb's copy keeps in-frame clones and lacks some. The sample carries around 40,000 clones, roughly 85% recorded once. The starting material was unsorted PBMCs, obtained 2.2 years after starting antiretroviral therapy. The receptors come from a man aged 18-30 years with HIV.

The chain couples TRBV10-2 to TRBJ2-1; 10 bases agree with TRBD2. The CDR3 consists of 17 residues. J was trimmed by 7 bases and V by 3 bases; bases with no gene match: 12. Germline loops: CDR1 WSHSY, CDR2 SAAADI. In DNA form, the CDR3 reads TGCGCCAGCAGTGATAACTTGGCTAGCGGGAGAAATAATGAGCAGTTCTTC. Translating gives CASSDNLASGRNNEQFF.

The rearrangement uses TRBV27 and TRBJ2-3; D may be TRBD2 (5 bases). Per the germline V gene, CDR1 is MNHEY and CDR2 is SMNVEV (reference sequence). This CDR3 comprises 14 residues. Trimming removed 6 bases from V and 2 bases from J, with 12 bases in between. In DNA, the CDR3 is TGTGCCAGCAGAGCGAGCGGTTTCACAGATACGCAGTATTTT. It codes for CASRASGFTDTQYF.

The CDR3 DNA reads as TGTGCCAGCAGCCTCCGGGACAGGGGGCCAGATACGCAGTATTTT. Residues: CASSLRDRGPDTQYF. The chain recombines TRBV9 with TRBJ2-3, with 12 positions matching TRBD1. The CDR3 is made up of 15 amino acids. V shed 4 bases and J 4 bases; nucleotides not matched to a gene: 4. Germline V gene sequence: CDR1 SGDLS, CDR2 YYNGEE.

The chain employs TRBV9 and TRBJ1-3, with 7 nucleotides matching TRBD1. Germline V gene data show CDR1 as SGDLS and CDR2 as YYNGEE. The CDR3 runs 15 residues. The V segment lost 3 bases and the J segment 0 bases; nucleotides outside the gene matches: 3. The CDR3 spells CASSAGTVSGNTIYF. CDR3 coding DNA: TGTGCCAGCAGCGCTGGGACAGTCTCTGGAAACACCATATATTTT.

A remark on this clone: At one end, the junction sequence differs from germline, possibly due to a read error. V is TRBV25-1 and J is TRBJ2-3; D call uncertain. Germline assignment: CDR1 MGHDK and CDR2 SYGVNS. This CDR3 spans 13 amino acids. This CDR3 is CASSEGSTDAQYF. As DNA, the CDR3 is TGTGCCAGCAGTGAAGGTAGTACAGATGCGCAGTATTTT.

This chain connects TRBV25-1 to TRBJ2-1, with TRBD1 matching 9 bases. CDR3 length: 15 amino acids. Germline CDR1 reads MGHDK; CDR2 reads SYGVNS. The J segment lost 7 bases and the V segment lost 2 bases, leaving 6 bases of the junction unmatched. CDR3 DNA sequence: TGTGCCAGCAGTGAAGGAGGGACAGGGTGGAATGAGCAGTTCTTC. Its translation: CASSEGGTGWNEQFF.

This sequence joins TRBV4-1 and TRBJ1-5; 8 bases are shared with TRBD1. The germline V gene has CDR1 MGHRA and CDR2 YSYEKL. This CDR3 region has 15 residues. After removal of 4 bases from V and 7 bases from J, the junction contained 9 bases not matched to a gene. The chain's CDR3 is CASSLGPGGRQPQHF. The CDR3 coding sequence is TGCGCCAGCAGCCTCGGCCCAGGGGGCAGGCAGCCCCAGCATTTT.

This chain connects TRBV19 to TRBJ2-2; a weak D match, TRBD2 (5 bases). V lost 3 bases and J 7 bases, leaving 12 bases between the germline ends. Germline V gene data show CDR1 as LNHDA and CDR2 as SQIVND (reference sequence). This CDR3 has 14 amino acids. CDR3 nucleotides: TGTGCCAGTAGTATCGAGTCGGGAAACGGGGAGCTGTTTTTT. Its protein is CASSIESGNGELFF.

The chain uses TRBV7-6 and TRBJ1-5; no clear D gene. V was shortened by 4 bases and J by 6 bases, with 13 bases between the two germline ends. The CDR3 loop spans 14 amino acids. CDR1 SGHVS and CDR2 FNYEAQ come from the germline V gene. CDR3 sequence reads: CASSYTIEGQPQHF. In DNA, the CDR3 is TGTGCCAGCAGCTATACTATTGAGGGTCAGCCCCAGCATTTT.

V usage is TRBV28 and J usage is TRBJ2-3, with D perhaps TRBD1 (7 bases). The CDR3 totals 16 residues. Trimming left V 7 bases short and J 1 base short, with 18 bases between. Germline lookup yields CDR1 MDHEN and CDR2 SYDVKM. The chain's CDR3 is CASTLQGGPGTDTQYF. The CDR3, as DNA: TGTGCCAGCACCCTTCAGGGGGGACCTGGCACAGATACGCAGTATTTT. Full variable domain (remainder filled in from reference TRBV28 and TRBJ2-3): DVKVTQSSRYLVKRTGEKVFLECVQDMDHENMFWYRQDPGLGLRLIYFSYDVKMKEKGDIPEGYSVSREKKERFSLILESASTNQTSMYLCASTLQGGPGTDTQYFGPGTRLTVL.

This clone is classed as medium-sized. In nucleotides, the CDR3 is TGTGCCAGCGGAACAGGGTCCTACGAGCAGTACTTC. This gives the protein CASGTGSYEQYF. The V call is TRBV19, the J call TRBJ2-7; possibly TRBD1 for D (6 bases). Trimming took off 9 bases at V and 1 base at J, with 10 bases between the two ends. Germline V lookup: CDR1 LNHDA, CDR2 SQIVND (reference sequence). The CDR3 is made up of 12 amino acids.